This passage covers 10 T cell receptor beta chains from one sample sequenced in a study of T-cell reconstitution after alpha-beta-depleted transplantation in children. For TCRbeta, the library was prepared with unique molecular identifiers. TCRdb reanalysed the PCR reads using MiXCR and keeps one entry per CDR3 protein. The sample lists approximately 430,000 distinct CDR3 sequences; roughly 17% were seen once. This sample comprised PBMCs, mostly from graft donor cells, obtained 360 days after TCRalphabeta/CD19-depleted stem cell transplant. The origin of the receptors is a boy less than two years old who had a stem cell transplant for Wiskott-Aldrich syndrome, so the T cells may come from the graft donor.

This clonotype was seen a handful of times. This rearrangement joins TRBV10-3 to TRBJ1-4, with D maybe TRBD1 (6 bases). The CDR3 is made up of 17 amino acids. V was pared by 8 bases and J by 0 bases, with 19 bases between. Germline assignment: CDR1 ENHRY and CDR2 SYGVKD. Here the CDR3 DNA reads TGTGCCATCGTTCCAGGGGACCTTCCTCCAACTAATGAAAAACTGTTTTTT. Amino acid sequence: CAIVPGDLPPTNEKLFF.

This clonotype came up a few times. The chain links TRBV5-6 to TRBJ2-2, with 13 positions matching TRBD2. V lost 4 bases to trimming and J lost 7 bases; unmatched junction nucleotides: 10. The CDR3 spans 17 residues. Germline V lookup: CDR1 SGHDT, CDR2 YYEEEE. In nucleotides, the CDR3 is TGTGCCAGCAGCCCGTTAGGAGGACTAGCGGGAGTCGGGGAGCTGTTTTTT. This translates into CASSPLGGLAGVGELFF.

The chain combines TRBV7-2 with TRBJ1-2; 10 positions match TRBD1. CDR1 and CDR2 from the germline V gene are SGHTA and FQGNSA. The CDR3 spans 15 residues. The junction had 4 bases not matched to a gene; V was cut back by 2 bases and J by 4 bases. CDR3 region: CASSLWDRGSYGYTF. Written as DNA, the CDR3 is TGTGCCAGCAGCTTATGGGACAGGGGATCCTATGGCTACACCTTC.

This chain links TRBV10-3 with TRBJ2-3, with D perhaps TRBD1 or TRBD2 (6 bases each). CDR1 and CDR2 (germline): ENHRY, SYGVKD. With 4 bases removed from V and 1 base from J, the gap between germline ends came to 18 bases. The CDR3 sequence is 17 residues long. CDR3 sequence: CAISGNHRRGGTDTQYF. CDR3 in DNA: TGTGCCATCAGTGGGAACCACCGGAGGGGGGGCACAGATACGCAGTATTTT.

In DNA, the CDR3 is TGTGCCAGCTCACCCCGGGGACTAGCGCTGACAGATACGCAGTATTTT. As protein: CASSPRGLALTDTQYF. This chain connects TRBV18 to TRBJ2-3; 10 positions match TRBD2. The CDR3 has 16 amino acids. In germline, CDR1 is KGHSH, CDR2 LQKENI. V lost 3 bases to trimming and J lost 3 bases; unmatched junction nucleotides: 6.

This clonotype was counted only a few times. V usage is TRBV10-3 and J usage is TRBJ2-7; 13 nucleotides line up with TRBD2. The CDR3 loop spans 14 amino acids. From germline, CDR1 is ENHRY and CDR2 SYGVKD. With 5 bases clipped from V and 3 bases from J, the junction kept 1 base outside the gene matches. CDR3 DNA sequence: TGTGCCATCAGTCGGACTAGCGGGAGCTACGAGCAGTACTTC. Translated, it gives CAISRTSGSYEQYF.

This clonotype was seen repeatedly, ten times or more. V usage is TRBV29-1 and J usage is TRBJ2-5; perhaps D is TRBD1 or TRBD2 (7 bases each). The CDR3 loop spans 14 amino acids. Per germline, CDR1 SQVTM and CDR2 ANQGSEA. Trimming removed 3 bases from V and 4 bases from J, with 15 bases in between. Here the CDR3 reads CSVDWARGGETQYF. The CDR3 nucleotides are TGCAGCGTTGACTGGGCCAGGGGGGGAGAGACCCAGTACTTC.

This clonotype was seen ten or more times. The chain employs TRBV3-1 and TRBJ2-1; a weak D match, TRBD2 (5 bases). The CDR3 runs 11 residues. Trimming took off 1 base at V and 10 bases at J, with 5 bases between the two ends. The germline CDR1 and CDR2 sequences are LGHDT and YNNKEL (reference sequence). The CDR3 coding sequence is TGTGCCAGCAGCCAAGCGGGGGAGCAGTTCTTC. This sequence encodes CASSQAGEQFF.

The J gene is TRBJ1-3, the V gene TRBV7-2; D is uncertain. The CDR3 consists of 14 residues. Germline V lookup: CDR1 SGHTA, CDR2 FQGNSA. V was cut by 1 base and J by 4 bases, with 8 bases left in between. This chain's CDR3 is CASSLGSLGNTIYF. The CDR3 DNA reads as TGTGCCAGCAGCTTAGGCAGTCTCGGAAACACCATATATTTT.

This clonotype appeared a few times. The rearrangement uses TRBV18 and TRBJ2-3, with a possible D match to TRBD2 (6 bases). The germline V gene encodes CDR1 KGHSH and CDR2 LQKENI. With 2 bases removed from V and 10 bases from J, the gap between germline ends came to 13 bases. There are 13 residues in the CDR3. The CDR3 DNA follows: TGTGCCAGCTCACCAGGCGGAGGGGAGCCGCAGTATTTT. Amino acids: CASSPGGGEPQYF.